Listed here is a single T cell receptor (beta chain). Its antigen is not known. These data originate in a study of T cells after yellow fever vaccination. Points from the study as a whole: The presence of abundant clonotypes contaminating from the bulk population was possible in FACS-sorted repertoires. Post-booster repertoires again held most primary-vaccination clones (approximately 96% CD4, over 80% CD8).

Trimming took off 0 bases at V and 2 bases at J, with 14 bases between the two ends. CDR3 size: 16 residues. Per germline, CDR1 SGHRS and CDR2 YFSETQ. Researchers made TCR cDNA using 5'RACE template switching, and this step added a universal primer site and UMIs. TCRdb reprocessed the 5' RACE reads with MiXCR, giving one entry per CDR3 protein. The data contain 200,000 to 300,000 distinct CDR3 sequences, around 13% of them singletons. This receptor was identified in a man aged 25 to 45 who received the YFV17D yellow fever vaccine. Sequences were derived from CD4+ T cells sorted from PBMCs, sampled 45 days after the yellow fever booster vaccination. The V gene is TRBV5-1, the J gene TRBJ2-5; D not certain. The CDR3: CASSLAGVGGQETQYF. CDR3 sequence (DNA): TGCGCCAGCAGCTTGGCCGGAGTTGGCGGACAAGAGACCCAGTACTTC.